One TCR beta chain is described in this entry. Trimming removed 3 bases from V and 4 bases from J; junction bases left unmatched: 2. The CDR3 is 14 amino acids. Germline CDR1 reads LNHDA; CDR2 reads SQIVND (reference sequence). The source of the sample is a study of T cell changes during pregnancy in multiple sclerosis. Generated by immunoSEQ multiplex PCR, the TCRdb table keeps only in-frame clones and is missing some. The sample consists of approximately 45,000 clones, 84% of them appearing once. The V call is TRBV19, the J call TRBJ1-4, with 7 bases fitting TRBD1. This clonotype originated in a female donor with multiple sclerosis, enrolled in a pregnancy study. The sample in question was CD4+ T cells from peripheral blood mononuclear cells, obtained before pregnancy. The CDR3 DNA sequence: TGTGCCAGTAGTATGACAGGGATTAATGAAAAACTGTTTTTT. Translating it yields CASSMTGINEKLFF.